This T cell receptor beta chain was obtained from a study of blood T cells in healthy people across ages. Combining a sample-barcoded 5' primer with a J-beta primer mix, a second PCR ran for roughly 7 to 12 cycles. TCRdb reprocessed the 5' RACE reads via MiXCR and lists one record per CDR3 protein. The table lists almost 300,000 distinct CDR3 sequences, 27% of them singletons. Germline CDR1 is SGHTS and CDR2 is YDEGEE. Trimming took off 8 bases at V and 0 bases at J, with 6 bases between the two ends. This CDR3 spans 11 amino acids. Sample donors were healthy Caucasian individuals that came from Russia, aged 6 to 90. PBMCs, at least 6.5 million per sample, were isolated. At least ten counts were recorded for this clonotype.

The rearrangement uses TRBV5-8 and TRBJ2-7; D not resolved. The source material was blood. The receptor comes from a woman aged 65 to 85 in good health. CDR3 region: CASSASYEQYF. The CDR3 DNA reads TGTGCCAGTTCCGCCTCCTACGAGCAGTACTTC.